This T cell receptor beta chain is drawn from a study of T-cell reconstitution after alpha-beta-depleted transplantation in children. Findings and limits, study-wide: Recipient T cells and thymic progenitors that survived gave rise to the high TCRbeta diversity observed at day 60 in some patients. Most T-cell counts and diversity one year after the transplant came from T cells that were newly produced. The origin of alpha-beta T cells about two months after transplant was reportedly several hundred expanded graft clones.

This clonotype was counted between two and nine times. No antigen is known for it. The CDR3 totals 15 residues. Germline-derived CDR1 and CDR2 are SGHTA and FQGNSA. Trimming cost V 4 bases and J 2 bases, with 11 bases left between them. Preparation of the TCRbeta library was carried out with unique molecular identifiers. Via MiXCR, TCRdb re-called the PCR reads, giving one row per CDR3 protein. Seen here are over 400,000 distinct CDR3 sequences, roughly 43% observed once, and the top ten hold 27%. Material: PBMCs, obtained before TCRalphabeta/CD19-depleted stem cell transplant. The chain employs TRBV7-2 and TRBJ2-2; tentative D call: TRBD1 (6 bases). The receptor's source is a girl aged 2 to 10 with aplastic anemia, due to receive a stem cell transplant. CDR3 nucleotides: TGTGCCAGCAGCTCGCAGGGGAGCAACACCGGGGAGCTGTTTTTT. Translation gives CASSSQGSNTGELFF.